The entry below describes one T cell receptor beta chain. This clonotype has only a few counts. No cognate antigen has been identified for it. No much larger clone is present one base from it, and per-base qualities are unavailable. In the study, sorted CD4+ and CD8+ blood T cells from patients with severe aplastic anemia and from healthy subjects underwent deep sequencing of TCR repertoires. Ficoll-Paque density gradient centrifugation was used to isolate peripheral blood mononuclear cells. Before DNA extraction, CD4+ and CD8+ T cells were sorted by FACS or by magnetic beads. TCR beta VDJ combination and CDR3 sequence profiling used genomic DNA as the template. TCR repertoire sequencing was run on an Illumina HiSeq 2000. The original methods were these. Repertoire assessment relied on Simpson's diversity index, CDR3 size and DJ length profiles, and TRBV/TRBJ rearrangement plots. The immunodominant clone was defined as the most abundant DNA sequence in deep sequencing data. CDR3 amino acid sequences were screened for sharing across subjects and compared with published repertoires and the VDJdb database. The raw public data were reprocessed by TCRdb itself: fastp quality trimming at Q25, MiXCR clonotype calling, in-frame beta chains only. Duplicate CDR3 protein sequences are folded into a single record with the most common DNA and genes. TCRdb's processing, not the authors', yielded these V and J calls. The sample contains tens of thousands of distinct CDR3 sequences, around 44% of them found a single time. Approximately 60% of the sample lies in the top ten.

The data were obtained in a study of CD8+CD57+ T cells in acquired aplastic anemia (dated by TCRdb to 2016 to 2018). In terms of the full investigation: A mean of approximately 2.9 ug of DNA, ranging from 0.2 to 27.4 ug, was extracted from sorted CD4+ and CD8+ cells. Mean read counts for healthy donor samples were about 9.8 million for CD4+ cells and about 12 million for CD8+ cells.

Results and caveats for the whole study, not just this receptor: Around 27 CD8+ CDR3 sequences were found in both patients and controls but appeared to be highly expressed in patients and within the immunodominant clones of the patients. Between patients and healthy controls, no significant difference in CD8+ Simpson's diversity was found (P=0.060).

Trimming leaves V shorter by 10 bases and J shorter by 2 bases, with the junction holding 6 bases beyond the gene matches. The CDR3 spans 14 residues, from the cysteine through the phenylalanine. Only the CDR3 portion is preserved as DNA: 42 bases, with reading frame beginning at the first base. This receptor was obtained from a human donor in good health, serving as a control. The chain is assembled from TRBV12-3 or TRBV12-4 and TRBJ2-3; 10 bases in the middle match TRBD1. Sequencing input: sorted CD4+, CD8+, or CD8+CD57+ T cells (not recorded which) from PBMCs. CDR3 reads: CATLDRGTTDTQYF. Here is the DNA: TGTGCCACCTTGGACAGGGGGACCACAGATACGCAGTATTTT.